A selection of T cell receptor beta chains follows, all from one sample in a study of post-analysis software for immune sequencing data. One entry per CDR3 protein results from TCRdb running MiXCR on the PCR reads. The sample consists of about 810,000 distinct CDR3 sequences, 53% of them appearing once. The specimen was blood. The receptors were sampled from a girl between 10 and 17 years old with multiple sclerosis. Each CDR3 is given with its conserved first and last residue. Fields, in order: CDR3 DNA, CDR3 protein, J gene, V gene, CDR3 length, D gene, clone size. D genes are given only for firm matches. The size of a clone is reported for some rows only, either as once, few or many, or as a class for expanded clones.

CDR3nt: TGTGCCAGCAGCACACGCCTTTTAGGGGGACTTTCACCCCTCCACTTT
CDR3aa: CASSTRLLGGLSPLHF
j_gene: TRBJ1-6
v_gene: TRBV3-1
len: 16
d_gene: NA
abundance: NA

CDR3nt: TGCGCCAGCAGCTCACCCGGACAGGATTCCTACGAGCAGTACTTC
CDR3aa: CASSSPGQDSYEQYF
j_gene: TRBJ2-7
v_gene: TRBV5-1
len: 15
d_gene: TRBD1
abundance: NA

CDR3nt: TGTGCCAGCCCGGGAGGACTGGGCGATGAGCAGTACTTC
CDR3aa: CASPGGLGDEQYF
j_gene: TRBJ2-7
v_gene: TRBV7-9
len: 13
d_gene: TRBD2
abundance: NA

CDR3nt: TGCGCCAGTGGGAGCGGGGCGTCCCTCTACGAGCAGTACTTC
CDR3aa: CASGSGASLYEQYF
j_gene: TRBJ2-7
v_gene: TRBV5-1
len: 14
d_gene: TRBD2
abundance: NA

CDR3nt: TGTGCCAGCAGTTACAATCGGGCCGCAGATACGCAGTATTTT
CDR3aa: CASSYNRAADTQYF
j_gene: TRBJ2-3
v_gene: TRBV6-6
len: 14
d_gene: NA
abundance: NA

CDR3nt: TGTGCCAGCTCACCCCGACAGGGGGGCTACGAGCAGTACTTC
CDR3aa: CASSPRQGGYEQYF
j_gene: TRBJ2-7
v_gene: TRBV18
len: 14
d_gene: TRBD1
abundance: many

CDR3nt: TGTGCCAGTGGGACAGGTAACTCCTACGAGCAGTACTTC
CDR3aa: CASGTGNSYEQYF
j_gene: TRBJ2-7
v_gene: TRBV7-9
len: 13
d_gene: TRBD1
abundance: few

CDR3nt: TGTGCCAGCAGCCGTGAGACTAGCGGGGGGTCTTCTAATGAGCAGTTCTTC
CDR3aa: CASSRETSGGSSNEQFF
j_gene: TRBJ2-1
v_gene: TRBV12-3/TRBV12-4
len: 17
d_gene: TRBD2
abundance: NA

CDR3nt: TGTGCCAGCAGCCCTCGATCCAGCTCTGGGGCCAACGTCCTGACTTTC
CDR3aa: CASSPRSSSGANVLTF
j_gene: TRBJ2-6
v_gene: TRBV7-2
len: 16
d_gene: NA
abundance: few

CDR3nt: TGTGCCAGCAGTTACTCGACTAGCCTGGGTACGCAGTATTTT
CDR3aa: CASSYSTSLGTQYF
j_gene: TRBJ2-3
v_gene: TRBV6-5
len: 14
d_gene: TRBD2
abundance: once

CDR3nt: TGTGCCAGCAGCTTAGAAAGGCCTAGCGGACAACAAGAGACCCAGTACTTC
CDR3aa: CASSLERPSGQQETQYF
j_gene: TRBJ2-5
v_gene: TRBV7-9
len: 17
d_gene: TRBD2
abundance: once

CDR3nt: TGCGCCACAAGACAGGGGGGCTCCTACAATGAGCAGTTCTTC
CDR3aa: CATRQGGSYNEQFF
j_gene: TRBJ2-1
v_gene: TRBV5-1
len: 14
d_gene: TRBD1
abundance: NA

CDR3nt: TGTGCCAGCAGTGGGGCTAGAAGCACAGATACGCAGTATTTT
CDR3aa: CASSGARSTDTQYF
j_gene: TRBJ2-3
v_gene: TRBV6-2/TRBV6-3
len: 14
d_gene: NA
abundance: NA

CDR3nt: TGTGCCAGCAGCTCCCTGGTGAGCGGACCCTACAATGAGCAGTTCTTC
CDR3aa: CASSSLVSGPYNEQFF
j_gene: TRBJ2-1
v_gene: TRBV11-1
len: 16
d_gene: NA
abundance: NA

CDR3nt: TGCGCCAGCCGCCCAGGGGCGTACAATGAGCAGTTCTTC
CDR3aa: CASRPGAYNEQFF
j_gene: TRBJ2-1
v_gene: TRBV5-1
len: 13
d_gene: NA
abundance: NA

CDR3nt: TGTGCCAGCTCACCGGCGGGGGCCGAGCAGTACTTC
CDR3aa: CASSPAGAEQYF
j_gene: TRBJ2-7
v_gene: TRBV18
len: 12
d_gene: NA
abundance: NA

CDR3nt: TGTGCCAGCAGTCTCCAGGGACTAGCGTCTTTTAATGAGCAGTTCTTC
CDR3aa: CASSLQGLASFNEQFF
j_gene: TRBJ2-1
v_gene: TRBV6-2/TRBV6-3
len: 16
d_gene: TRBD2
abundance: NA

CDR3nt: TGCGCCAGCAGCCTTCCGGGACAGATTTCTAACTATGGCTACACCTTC
CDR3aa: CASSLPGQISNYGYTF
j_gene: TRBJ1-2
v_gene: TRBV4-1
len: 16
d_gene: TRBD1
abundance: few

CDR3nt: TGCAGCGTCGACAGCTCCTACAATGAGCAGTTCTTC
CDR3aa: CSVDSSYNEQFF
j_gene: TRBJ2-1
v_gene: TRBV29-1
len: 12
d_gene: NA
abundance: NA

CDR3nt: TGTGCCAGCAGCTTAAGGTCCGACTACGAGCAGTACTTC
CDR3aa: CASSLRSDYEQYF
j_gene: TRBJ2-7
v_gene: TRBV7-2
len: 13
d_gene: NA
abundance: NA

CDR3nt: TGCAGCGTTGGGGGCCCCACCGGGCCCAGGAACAATGAGCAGTTCTTC
CDR3aa: CSVGGPTGPRNNEQFF
j_gene: TRBJ2-1
v_gene: TRBV29-1
len: 16
d_gene: NA
abundance: NA

CDR3nt: TGCAGTGCTAGTGCAGGGGAGGGAGCTTTCTTT
CDR3aa: CSASAGEGAFF
j_gene: TRBJ1-1
v_gene: TRBV20-1
len: 11
d_gene: NA
abundance: NA

CDR3nt: TGTGCCAGCAGCTTAGCGGGGTCATCCCTCTACGAGCAGTACTTC
CDR3aa: CASSLAGSSLYEQYF
j_gene: TRBJ2-7
v_gene: TRBV7-8
len: 15
d_gene: NA
abundance: few

CDR3nt: TGTGCCAGCAGCTTACTACGGACAGGGTCCTATGGCTACACCTTC
CDR3aa: CASSLLRTGSYGYTF
j_gene: TRBJ1-2
v_gene: TRBV7-8
len: 15
d_gene: TRBD1
abundance: NA

CDR3nt: TGCAGCGTTGGGGGGGGAGCCTATGGCTACACCTTC
CDR3aa: CSVGGGAYGYTF
j_gene: TRBJ1-2
v_gene: TRBV29-1
len: 12
d_gene: NA
abundance: NA

CDR3nt: TGTGCCATCAGGTCGACAGCTAACTATGGCTACACCTTC
CDR3aa: CAIRSTANYGYTF
j_gene: TRBJ1-2
v_gene: TRBV10-3
len: 13
d_gene: NA
abundance: few

CDR3nt: TGTGCCAGCAGACACGGGACTAGCGGAACGTTAAGCTCCTACAATGAGCAGTACTTC
CDR3aa: CASRHGTSGTLSSYNEQYF
j_gene: TRBJ2-7
v_gene: TRBV7-8
len: 19
d_gene: TRBD2
abundance: NA

CDR3nt: TGTGCCAGCAGCCTGACCCTGAAGGATGGCTACACCTTC
CDR3aa: CASSLTLKDGYTF
j_gene: TRBJ1-2
v_gene: TRBV5-5
len: 13
d_gene: NA
abundance: few

CDR3nt: TGTGCCAGCAGCTCCAGACCGGGACAGGACACTGAAGCTTTCTTT
CDR3aa: CASSSRPGQDTEAFF
j_gene: TRBJ1-1
v_gene: TRBV7-3
len: 15
d_gene: TRBD1
abundance: NA

CDR3nt: TGCGCCAGCAGCTTGCCGGGGGTGGACACTGAAGCTTTCTTT
CDR3aa: CASSLPGVDTEAFF
j_gene: TRBJ1-1
v_gene: TRBV5-1
len: 14
d_gene: NA
abundance: NA

CDR3nt: TGTGCCAGCAGCTTAGCGAACCCATCTTCGGGGGAGACCCAGTACTTC
CDR3aa: CASSLANPSSGETQYF
j_gene: TRBJ2-5
v_gene: TRBV7-9
len: 16
d_gene: NA
abundance: NA

CDR3nt: TGTGCCAGCAGATCATCAGATGGGGAACTACGCGAGCAGTACTTC
CDR3aa: CASRSSDGELREQYF
j_gene: TRBJ2-7
v_gene: TRBV6-6
len: 15
d_gene: NA
abundance: few

CDR3nt: TGTGCCAGCAGTTCGGGACTAGCGGGGGGGCCGGCAGAGACCCAGTACTTC
CDR3aa: CASSSGLAGGPAETQYF
j_gene: TRBJ2-5
v_gene: TRBV12-3/TRBV12-4
len: 17
d_gene: TRBD2
abundance: NA

CDR3nt: TGTGCCAGCAGTACTAATACAGGGAGCTCCTACGAGCAGTACTTC
CDR3aa: CASSTNTGSSYEQYF
j_gene: TRBJ2-7
v_gene: TRBV6-1
len: 15
d_gene: NA
abundance: NA

CDR3nt: TGTGCCACAGACGAGGAGGGGCAGGGGGCCCACGAGCAGTACTTC
CDR3aa: CATDEEGQGAHEQYF
j_gene: TRBJ2-7
v_gene: TRBV24-1
len: 15
d_gene: TRBD1
abundance: few

CDR3nt: TGTGCTAGTGGTCTCCGGACAGGGGGCGGGGGGGAGGAAAAACTGTTTTTT
CDR3aa: CASGLRTGGGGEEKLFF
j_gene: TRBJ1-4
v_gene: TRBV12-5
len: 17
d_gene: TRBD1
abundance: few